This TCR beta chain was identified in a study of blood T cell repertoires in COVID-19. Trimming cost V 5 bases and J 1 base, with 8 bases left between them. CDR1 and CDR2 (germline): SGHAT, FQNNGV. This CDR3 spans 13 amino acids. Measured with immunoSEQ multiplex PCR; TCRdb has only the in-frame clones, and not every one. This table holds about 42,000 clones, about nine tenths found once. This rearrangement joins TRBV11-2 to TRBJ2-5; D is uncertain. This sequence originates from a human donor in a cohort sampled during active COVID-19. Material for sequencing was peripheral blood. The CDR3 is CASSRTPQETQYF. CDR3 coding DNA: TGTGCCAGCAGCCGTACTCCCCAAGAGACCCAGTACTTC.